A selection of T cell receptor beta chains follows, all from one sample in a study of blood T cell repertoires in COVID-19. The method was immunoSEQ multiplex PCR; TCRdb's version includes in-frame clones alone and lacks a portion of them. The repertoire includes roughly 120,000 clones, around 80% of them detected once, and around 1.9% sits in the top ten. Sequencing used peripheral blood. These receptors all stem from a man aged 65 to 85 with acute or convalescent COVID-19. CDR3s include the opening cysteine and the closing phenylalanine or tryptophan. A D gene is named only where the DNA matches it firmly. Some rows mark clone size as missing; the rest say once, few, many or name a class of expanded clone.

d_call	clone_size	v_call	j_call	cdr3_aa	cdr3_nt
-	-	TRBV19	TRBJ1-1	CASSIRRDTEAFF	TGTGCCAGTAGTATAAGGAGGGACACTGAAGCTTTCTTT
-	-	TRBV4-1	TRBJ1-2	CASSQVETGGYTF	TGCGCCAGCAGCCAGGTCGAAACAGGGGGCTACACCTTC
-	-	TRBV18	TRBJ1-3	CASSPGGNSGNTIYF	TGTGCCAGCTCACCGGGAGGAAACTCTGGAAACACCATATATTTT
-	-	TRBV6-5	TRBJ1-1	CASRAGQFTEAFF	TGTGCCAGCAGGGCCGGACAGTTCACTGAAGCTTTCTTT
TRBD2	once	TRBV19	TRBJ2-6	CASISRRGGTASSGANVLTF	TGTGCCAGTATCTCCCGGCGGGGGGGGACAGCAAGCTCTGGGGCCAACGTCCTGACTTTC
-	-	TRBV5-1	TRBJ1-1	CASSLDPGLANTEAFF	TGCGCCAGCAGCTTGGACCCGGGACTGGCGAACACTGAAGCTTTCTTT
-	-	TRBV5-6	TRBJ2-3	CASSVDRIDTQYF	TGTGCCAGCAGCGTCGACAGGATAGATACGCAGTATTTT
-	-	TRBV2	TRBJ2-2	CASSTNTGELFF	TGTGCCAGCAGCACAAACACCGGGGAGCTGTTTTTT
-	-	TRBV21-1	TRBJ1-2	CASSMHKGDPPGYTF	TGTGCCAGCAGCATGCACAAAGGGGATCCTCCTGGCTACACCTTC
-	-	TRBV11-2	TRBJ1-6	CASSLAPRYNSPLHF	TGTGCCAGCAGCTTAGCGCCACGGTATAATTCACCCCTCCACTTT
TRBD1	-	TRBV4-1	TRBJ2-7	CASSHRQGLYEQYF	TGCGCCAGCAGCCACCGACAGGGGCTCTACGAGCAGTACTTC
-	-	TRBV24-1	TRBJ2-2	CATSDFISGELFF	TGTGCCACCAGTGATTTCATTAGCGGGGAGCTGTTTTTT
-	once	TRBV3-1/TRBV3-2	TRBJ1-6	CASSEPFNSPLHF	TGTGCCAGCAGCGAGCCGTTCAATTCACCCCTCCACTTT
-	-	TRBV19	TRBJ1-1	CASSIGDRLMNTEAFF	TGTGCCAGTAGTATAGGAGACAGATTAATGAACACTGAAGCTTTCTTT
TRBD1	-	TRBV5-4	TRBJ2-7	CASSRTGTGGNEQYF	TGTGCCAGCAGCCGGACCGGGACAGGAGGGAACGAGCAGTACTTC
-	-	TRBV3-1/TRBV3-2	TRBJ2-7	CASSFSSYEQYF	TGTGCCAGCAGCTTTAGCTCCTACGAGCAGTACTTC
-	-	TRBV11-2	TRBJ2-2	CASSLGPAGELFF	TGTGCCAGCAGCTTAGGCCCAGCCGGGGAGCTGTTTTTT
-	-	TRBV15	TRBJ2-5	CATSRDQTGRETQYF	TGTGCCACCAGCAGAGATCAAACAGGGAGAGAGACCCAGTACTTC
-	-	TRBV18	TRBJ1-1	CASSLTTEMNTEAFF	TGTGCCAGCTCCCTAACGACAGAGATGAACACTGAAGCTTTCTTT
-	-	TRBV6-6	TRBJ1-3	CASSYTGTSGNTIYF	TGTGCCAGCAGTTACACGGGGACATCTGGAAACACCATATATTTT
-	-	TRBV5-1	TRBJ1-2	CASSVSTGYYGYTF	TGCGCCAGCAGCGTGAGTACAGGGTACTATGGCTACACCTTC
-	-	TRBV3-1/TRBV3-2	TRBJ2-3	CASSQMVGTSTDTQYF	TGTGCCAGCAGCCAAATGGTTGGCACCAGCACAGATACGCAGTATTTT
-	-	TRBV10-1	TRBJ1-1	CASSDSTRGGTEAFF	TGCGCCAGCAGTGATTCTACCAGGGGCGGCACTGAAGCTTTCTTT
TRBD2	-	TRBV3-1/TRBV3-2	TRBJ2-5	CASSQVPSGQETQYF	TGTGCCAGCAGCCAAGTCCCTAGCGGACAAGAGACCCAGTACTTC
-	few	TRBV28	TRBJ1-2	CASSLYPHRYGYTF	TGTGCCAGCAGTTTATATCCCCACAGGTATGGCTACACCTTC
TRBD1	-	TRBV6-6	TRBJ1-3	CASSSRQGQGNTIYF	TGTGCCAGCAGTTCCCGACAGGGACAAGGAAACACCATATATTTT
-	-	TRBV6-5	TRBJ2-3	CASSYSTKDTQYF	TGTGCCAGCAGTTACTCGACTAAGGATACGCAGTATTTT
-	-	TRBV9	TRBJ2-3	CASSVGSGDATDTQYF	TGTGCCAGCAGCGTAGGGTCAGGGGACGCCACAGATACGCAGTATTTT
-	-	TRBV12-3/TRBV12-4	TRBJ1-1	CASSLRRGVEAFF	TGTGCCAGCAGTTTGAGGCGGGGGGTAGAAGCTTTCTTT
-	-	TRBV7-9	TRBJ2-5	CASSPTYSTQYF	TGTGCCAGCAGCCCCACCTATTCGACCCAGTACTTC
TRBD1	-	TRBV27	TRBJ1-3	CASSPGTGVGNTIYF	TGTGCCAGCAGTCCCGGGACAGGGGTCGGAAACACCATATATTTT
-	-	TRBV15	TRBJ1-5	CATSREAGVGNQPQHF	TGTGCCACCAGCAGAGAAGCAGGGGTGGGCAATCAGCCCCAGCATTTT
-	-	TRBV9	TRBJ2-5	CASSVAGGWAQYF	TGTGCCAGCAGCGTAGCGGGTGGGTGGGCCCAGTACTTC
-	-	TRBV7-3	TRBJ1-1	CASSLGAGRNTEAFF	TGTGCCAGCAGCTTAGGGGCAGGGCGGAACACTGAAGCTTTCTTT